The TCR beta chain described here comes from a study of beta chain features in type 1 diabetes. Sequenced material consisted of expressed TCRB transcripts (all of the isolated RNA was reverse transcribed). Generated by immunoSEQ multiplex PCR, the TCRdb table keeps only in-frame clones and is missing some. The table shows fewer than 450,000 clones, with approximately 13% occurring only once. Germline V CDR1 and CDR2: SGHAT, FQNNGV. There are 16 residues in the CDR3. V lost 0 bases and J 1 base, leaving 10 bases between the germline ends. Note on this clone: Its antigen is undetermined.

Overall study results and limits: Among all four CD4+ subsets, Type 1 diabetes patients had TCRB CDR3s that were moderately but significantly shorter.

The genes are TRBV11-2 and TRBJ2-1, with D perhaps matching TRBD1 (6 bases). The TCR was taken from a woman under 30 with type 1 diabetes. Sequencing input: naive CD4+ T cells from blood. The CDR3 sequence: CASSLEQGPSYNEQFF. In DNA form, the CDR3 reads TGTGCCAGCAGCTTAGAACAGGGCCCTTCCTACAATGAGCAGTTCTTC.